A selection of T cell receptor beta chains follows, all from one sample in a study of cytomegalovirus exposure and HLA in healthy donors. Sequencing used immunoSEQ multiplex PCR; TCRdb keeps in-frame clones, though not all of them. The sample has about 90,000 clones, 65% to 85% seen once. The sequencing sample was made of PBMCs. The source is a man aged 30-40 years in good health and CMV-seronegative. The CDR3 runs from the conserved cysteine through the conserved F or W. Fields, in order: clone size, D gene, J gene, V gene, CDR3 DNA, CDR3 protein. D genes are given only for firm matches. Clone size is stated in some rows and not others, as once, few, many or a class when expanded.

clone size: NA
D gene: NA
J gene: TRBJ1-1
V gene: TRBV5-4
CDR3 DNA: TGTGCCAGCAGCTTTAATATGCGTAACACTGAAGCTTTCTTT
CDR3 protein: CASSFNMRNTEAFF

clone size: NA
D gene: NA
J gene: TRBJ2-2
V gene: TRBV5-1
CDR3 DNA: TGCGCCAGCAGCCCCCGCCCGGGGGCGAACACCGGGGAGCTGTTTTTT
CDR3 protein: CASSPRPGANTGELFF

clone size: NA
D gene: NA
J gene: TRBJ1-2
V gene: TRBV30
CDR3 DNA: TGTGCCTGGACTCACTCTAGGGGGTACACCTTC
CDR3 protein: CAWTHSRGYTF

clone size: NA
D gene: NA
J gene: TRBJ2-7
V gene: TRBV27
CDR3 DNA: TGTGCCAGCAAGGCGGGGGCCGCCTACGAGCAGTACTTC
CDR3 protein: CASKAGAAYEQYF

clone size: NA
D gene: NA
J gene: TRBJ1-2
V gene: TRBV18
CDR3 DNA: TGTGCCAGCTCCTCCCCAACAGAAAAGTTGACTAACTATGGCTACACCTTC
CDR3 protein: CASSSPTEKLTNYGYTF

clone size: NA
D gene: TRBD2
J gene: TRBJ2-3
V gene: TRBV14
CDR3 DNA: TGTGCCAGCAGCCCGAGACTAGCAATAGATACGCAGTATTTT
CDR3 protein: CASSPRLAIDTQYF

clone size: NA
D gene: NA
J gene: TRBJ1-5
V gene: TRBV7-8
CDR3 DNA: TGTGCCAGCAGCTTAGGGACAGATAGCAATCAGCCCCAGCATTTT
CDR3 protein: CASSLGTDSNQPQHF

clone size: NA
D gene: NA
J gene: TRBJ1-1
V gene: TRBV28
CDR3 DNA: TGTGCCAGCAGTTTATGGACAGCTGAAGCTTTCTTT
CDR3 protein: CASSLWTAEAFF

clone size: once
D gene: TRBD1
J gene: TRBJ2-1
V gene: TRBV29-1
CDR3 DNA: TGCAGCGGGCGACAGGGGTCGTCCTACAATGAGCAGTTCTTC
CDR3 protein: CSGRQGSSYNEQFF

clone size: few
D gene: TRBD2
J gene: TRBJ2-1
V gene: TRBV6-5
CDR3 DNA: TGTGCCAGCAGTTCCCAGGGACTAGCGGTGAATGAGCAGTTCTTC
CDR3 protein: CASSSQGLAVNEQFF

clone size: NA
D gene: NA
J gene: TRBJ1-1
V gene: TRBV6-5
CDR3 DNA: TGTGCCAGCAGACCACTCACAGGAATGAACACTGAAGCTTTCTTT
CDR3 protein: CASRPLTGMNTEAFF

clone size: NA
D gene: TRBD1
J gene: TRBJ2-1
V gene: TRBV19
CDR3 DNA: TGTGCCAGTAGTATTTCCAGGGGGAGCTCCTACAATGAGCAGTTCTTC
CDR3 protein: CASSISRGSSYNEQFF

clone size: NA
D gene: NA
J gene: TRBJ1-2
V gene: TRBV5-1
CDR3 DNA: TGCGCCAGCAGCTTACAGCTAAACTATGGCTACACCTTC
CDR3 protein: CASSLQLNYGYTF

clone size: once
D gene: NA
J gene: TRBJ1-1
V gene: TRBV5-1
CDR3 DNA: TGCGCCAGCAGCGCTCTGGACAGAACGGGGTCTGAAGCTTTCTTT
CDR3 protein: CASSALDRTGSEAFF

clone size: NA
D gene: TRBD2
J gene: TRBJ2-3
V gene: TRBV4-3
CDR3 DNA: TGCGCCAGCAGCCAAGGTGCCCCCCGGGGGGGCTTTGATACGCAGTATTTT
CDR3 protein: CASSQGAPRGGFDTQYF

clone size: few
D gene: TRBD1
J gene: TRBJ1-6
V gene: TRBV7-6
CDR3 DNA: TGTGCCAGCAGCCCCAACAGGGGCTCGGGAGAGGCCCTCCACTTT
CDR3 protein: CASSPNRGSGEALHF

clone size: NA
D gene: TRBD2
J gene: TRBJ2-7
V gene: TRBV7-9
CDR3 DNA: TGTGCCAGCAGCTTTAGCGGGGGGAATCGGGAGCAGTACTTC
CDR3 protein: CASSFSGGNREQYF

clone size: NA
D gene: NA
J gene: TRBJ1-2
V gene: TRBV28
CDR3 DNA: TGTGCCAGCAGTTTTGACATGATAACTAACTATGGCTACACCTTC
CDR3 protein: CASSFDMITNYGYTF

clone size: NA
D gene: NA
J gene: TRBJ2-7
V gene: TRBV6-1
CDR3 DNA: TGTGCCAGCCAAGACAGGCACTCCCCCTACGAGCAGTACTTC
CDR3 protein: CASQDRHSPYEQYF

clone size: NA
D gene: NA
J gene: TRBJ1-2
V gene: TRBV28
CDR3 DNA: TGTGCCAGCAGTTTGGCGGGGAACTATGGCTACACCTTC
CDR3 protein: CASSLAGNYGYTF

clone size: NA
D gene: NA
J gene: TRBJ2-5
V gene: TRBV5-6
CDR3 DNA: TGTGCCAGCAGCTTGGCCACCCTAGGCCAGTACTTC
CDR3 protein: CASSLATLGQYF

clone size: NA
D gene: NA
J gene: TRBJ2-7
V gene: TRBV28
CDR3 DNA: TGTGCCAGCAGTTTCTCCTCCTACGAGCAGTACTTC
CDR3 protein: CASSFSSYEQYF

clone size: NA
D gene: NA
J gene: TRBJ1-1
V gene: TRBV19
CDR3 DNA: TGTGCCAGTAGTCCCCTCCGAGGACTAGAAGCTTTCTTT
CDR3 protein: CASSPLRGLEAFF

clone size: NA
D gene: TRBD1
J gene: TRBJ1-1
V gene: TRBV10-2
CDR3 DNA: TGCGCCAGCAGTGAGCGACAGGGTACCCCGAACACTGAAGCTTTCTTT
CDR3 protein: CASSERQGTPNTEAFF

clone size: few
D gene: NA
J gene: TRBJ1-1
V gene: TRBV28
CDR3 DNA: TGTGCCAGCCGCCGATTAGCTGAAGCTTTCTTT
CDR3 protein: CASRRLAEAFF

clone size: NA
D gene: TRBD1
J gene: TRBJ1-5
V gene: TRBV7-2
CDR3 DNA: TGTGCCAGCAGCCCTCAGACAGGGAGCAATCAGCCCCAGCATTTT
CDR3 protein: CASSPQTGSNQPQHF

clone size: NA
D gene: NA
J gene: TRBJ1-3
V gene: TRBV9
CDR3 DNA: TGTGCCAGCAGCGTAGGAGAGGCAGGGCTTGGAAACACCATATATTTT
CDR3 protein: CASSVGEAGLGNTIYF

clone size: NA
D gene: TRBD1
J gene: TRBJ1-2
V gene: TRBV29-1
CDR3 DNA: TGCAGCGTTTGGGGACAGCAGAACTATGGCTACACCTTC
CDR3 protein: CSVWGQQNYGYTF

clone size: NA
D gene: NA
J gene: TRBJ2-2
V gene: TRBV9
CDR3 DNA: TGTGCCAGCAGCTGGGGGCAGGGGTCGGGGGAGCTGTTTTTT
CDR3 protein: CASSWGQGSGELFF

clone size: NA
D gene: NA
J gene: TRBJ1-1
V gene: TRBV5-1
CDR3 DNA: TGCGCCAGCGGACTGTGGGTCGGAGGGCCTAAGAACACTGAAGCTTTCTTT
CDR3 protein: CASGLWVGGPKNTEAFF

clone size: NA
D gene: NA
J gene: TRBJ2-7
V gene: TRBV19
CDR3 DNA: TGTGCCAGTAGTATGGGGCAGGACTACGAGCAGTACTTC
CDR3 protein: CASSMGQDYEQYF

clone size: NA
D gene: TRBD1
J gene: TRBJ1-4
V gene: TRBV7-9
CDR3 DNA: TGTGCCAGCAGCTCTACGGGGACAGGGGACGAAAAACTGTTTTTT
CDR3 protein: CASSSTGTGDEKLFF

clone size: few
D gene: NA
J gene: TRBJ2-3
V gene: TRBV18
CDR3 DNA: TGTGCCAGCTCCCGAGGACAGCAGAATGCAGATACGCAGTATTTT
CDR3 protein: CASSRGQQNADTQYF

clone size: NA
D gene: TRBD1
J gene: TRBJ1-1
V gene: TRBV9
CDR3 DNA: TGTGCCAGCAGCCCAGACAGGGGGGGTAACACTGAAGCTTTCTTT
CDR3 protein: CASSPDRGGNTEAFF

clone size: NA
D gene: NA
J gene: TRBJ1-6
V gene: TRBV5-1
CDR3 DNA: TGCGCCAGCAGCTCGCAGGCCGCGAATTCACCCCTCCACTTT
CDR3 protein: CASSSQAANSPLHF

clone size: NA
D gene: TRBD1
J gene: TRBJ1-1
V gene: TRBV30
CDR3 DNA: TGTGCCACTCGACAGGGTTGGTCGACTGAAGCTTTCTTT
CDR3 protein: CATRQGWSTEAFF

clone size: NA
D gene: TRBD1
J gene: TRBJ1-4
V gene: TRBV5-1
CDR3 DNA: TGCGCCAGCAGCTTGGTTCAGGGGGCGCGGGAAAAACTGTTTTTT
CDR3 protein: CASSLVQGAREKLFF

clone size: NA
D gene: TRBD1
J gene: TRBJ1-5
V gene: TRBV18
CDR3 DNA: TGTGCCAGCTCACCGGCGTCGGGACAGAGCTATAGCAATCAGCCCCAGCATTTT
CDR3 protein: CASSPASGQSYSNQPQHF

clone size: once
D gene: NA
J gene: TRBJ2-5
V gene: TRBV2
CDR3 DNA: TGTGCCAGTACGGGAGTTCGGGAGACCCAGTACTTC
CDR3 protein: CASTGVRETQYF

clone size: NA
D gene: NA
J gene: TRBJ2-7
V gene: TRBV6-5
CDR3 DNA: TGTGCCAGCAGTGCTACAGGGTCTCGGAACGAGCAGTACTTC
CDR3 protein: CASSATGSRNEQYF

clone size: NA
D gene: NA
J gene: TRBJ1-2
V gene: TRBV29-1
CDR3 DNA: TGCAGCGTTGACAGGGGTGGAGGCTACACCTTC
CDR3 protein: CSVDRGGGYTF

clone size: NA
D gene: TRBD2
J gene: TRBJ2-1
V gene: TRBV4-3
CDR3 DNA: TGCGCCAGCAGCCCAGATATGGCTACTAGCGGGGGCAATGAGCAGTTCTTC
CDR3 protein: CASSPDMATSGGNEQFF

clone size: NA
D gene: NA
J gene: TRBJ1-4
V gene: TRBV14
CDR3 DNA: TGTGCCAGCAGCCTTAATCCCGAAAAACTGTTTTTT
CDR3 protein: CASSLNPEKLFF

clone size: NA
D gene: TRBD1
J gene: TRBJ1-6
V gene: TRBV6-1
CDR3 DNA: TGTGCCAGCAGTGGGACAGGGAGTCGTTCACCCCTCCACTTT
CDR3 protein: CASSGTGSRSPLHF

clone size: NA
D gene: NA
J gene: TRBJ1-6
V gene: TRBV9
CDR3 DNA: TGTGCCAGCAGCGTAGCTTTGGAGGGTTCACCCCTCCACTTT
CDR3 protein: CASSVALEGSPLHF

clone size: NA
D gene: TRBD2
J gene: TRBJ2-3
V gene: TRBV9
CDR3 DNA: TGTGCCAGCAGCACTGGACTAGCGGGTGGTAACCTCGATACGCAGTATTTT
CDR3 protein: CASSTGLAGGNLDTQYF

clone size: NA
D gene: TRBD2
J gene: TRBJ2-7
V gene: TRBV29-1
CDR3 DNA: TGCAGCGTCGTTAACCTACTAGCGGGGGACCGCTACGAGCAGTACTTC
CDR3 protein: CSVVNLLAGDRYEQYF

clone size: NA
D gene: NA
J gene: TRBJ2-1
V gene: TRBV5-4
CDR3 DNA: TGTGCCAGCAGCTTGAAGTCCGGGGGGCGTCCCTACAATGAGCAGTTCTTC
CDR3 protein: CASSLKSGGRPYNEQFF

clone size: NA
D gene: TRBD1
J gene: TRBJ2-3
V gene: TRBV6-4
CDR3 DNA: TGTGCCAGCAGTTCAGAACAGGGGACAGATACGCAGTATTTT
CDR3 protein: CASSSEQGTDTQYF

clone size: NA
D gene: NA
J gene: TRBJ1-6
V gene: TRBV6-1
CDR3 DNA: TGTGCCAGCACCCAAAGGGTCGGGGATTCACCCCTCCACTTT
CDR3 protein: CASTQRVGDSPLHF

clone size: NA
D gene: NA
J gene: TRBJ1-5
V gene: TRBV7-2
CDR3 DNA: TGTGCCAGCAGCCCACAGGGTTCTCTCACTAATCAGCCCCAGCATTTT
CDR3 protein: CASSPQGSLTNQPQHF

clone size: NA
D gene: NA
J gene: TRBJ2-2
V gene: TRBV5-1
CDR3 DNA: TGCGCCAGCAGCTTGTCCCAGGGGAACACCGGGGAGCTGTTTTTT
CDR3 protein: CASSLSQGNTGELFF

clone size: NA
D gene: NA
J gene: TRBJ1-4
V gene: TRBV6-1
CDR3 DNA: TGTGCCAGCAGTGAAGATAACAGGGTCGAAAAACTGTTTTTT
CDR3 protein: CASSEDNRVEKLFF

clone size: NA
D gene: NA
J gene: TRBJ2-7
V gene: TRBV19
CDR3 DNA: TGTGCCAGTAGTATCGAGACCTGGCACTACGAGCAGTACTTC
CDR3 protein: CASSIETWHYEQYF